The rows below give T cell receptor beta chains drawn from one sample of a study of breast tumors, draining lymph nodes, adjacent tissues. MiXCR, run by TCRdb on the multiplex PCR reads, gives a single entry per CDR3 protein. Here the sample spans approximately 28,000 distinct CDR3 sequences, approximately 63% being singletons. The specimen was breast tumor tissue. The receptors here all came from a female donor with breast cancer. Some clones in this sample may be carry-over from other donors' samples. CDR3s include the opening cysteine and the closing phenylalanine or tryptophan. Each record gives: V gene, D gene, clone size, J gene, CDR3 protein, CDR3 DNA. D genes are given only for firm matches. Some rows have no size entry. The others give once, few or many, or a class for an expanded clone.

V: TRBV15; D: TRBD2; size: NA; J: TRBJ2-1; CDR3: CATSRMGGTEEQFF; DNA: TGTGCCACCAGCAGAATGGGGGGGACTGAAGAGCAGTTCTTC
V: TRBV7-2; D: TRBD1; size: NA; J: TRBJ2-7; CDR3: CASSGDRGRFGEQYF; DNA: TGTGCCAGCAGCGGCGACAGGGGACGCTTTGGCGAGCAGTACTTC
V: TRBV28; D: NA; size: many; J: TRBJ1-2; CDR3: CASSSGAATGYTF; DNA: TGTGCCAGCAGTTCTGGGGCCGCTACCGGCTACACCTTC
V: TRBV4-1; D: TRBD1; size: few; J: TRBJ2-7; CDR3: CASSQEGTGPYEQYF; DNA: TGCGCCAGCAGCCAAGAAGGGACAGGGCCCTACGAGCAGTACTTC
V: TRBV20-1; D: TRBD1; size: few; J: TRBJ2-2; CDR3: CSATRQGTGELFF; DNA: TGCAGTGCTACTCGACAGGGAACCGGGGAGCTGTTTTTT
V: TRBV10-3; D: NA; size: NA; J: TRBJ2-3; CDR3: CAISEGDTQYF; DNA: TGTGCCATCAGTGAGGGGGATACGCAGTATTTT
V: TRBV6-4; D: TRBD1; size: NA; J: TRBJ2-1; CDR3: CASSDLSRGLENEQFF; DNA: TGTGCCAGCAGCGACCTAAGCAGGGGGTTGGAGAATGAGCAGTTCTTC
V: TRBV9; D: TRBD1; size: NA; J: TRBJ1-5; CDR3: CASSQGGQGANQPQHF; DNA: TGTGCCAGCAGCCAGGGGGGGCAGGGGGCCAATCAGCCCCAGCATTTT
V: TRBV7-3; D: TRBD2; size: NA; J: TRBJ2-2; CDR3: CASSLTPGLAVDTGELFF; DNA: TGTGCCAGCAGCTTAACGCCGGGACTAGCGGTAGACACCGGGGAGCTGTTTTTT
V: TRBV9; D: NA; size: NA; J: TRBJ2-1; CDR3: CASSPGGGALHNEQFF; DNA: TGTGCCAGCAGCCCTGGGGGGGGGGCACTCCACAATGAGCAGTTCTTC
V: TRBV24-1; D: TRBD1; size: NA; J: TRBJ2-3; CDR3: CATSDPPGTGGTDTQYF; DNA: TGTGCCACCAGTGACCCCCCGGGGACAGGGGGCACAGATACGCAGTATTTT
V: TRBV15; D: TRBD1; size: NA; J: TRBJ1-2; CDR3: CATSRDWAGGDYGYTF; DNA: TGTGCCACCAGCAGAGACTGGGCAGGGGGCGACTATGGCTACACCTTC
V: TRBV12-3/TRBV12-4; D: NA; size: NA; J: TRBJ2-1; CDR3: CASSPLVGSIYSEQLF; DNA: TGTGCCAGCAGCCCCTTAGTGGGGAGCATTTACAGTGAGCAGCTCTTC
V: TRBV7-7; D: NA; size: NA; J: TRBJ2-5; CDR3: CASSIRSADQETQYF; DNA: TGTGCTAGCAGCATCCGCTCAGCGGATCAAGAGACCCAGTACTTC
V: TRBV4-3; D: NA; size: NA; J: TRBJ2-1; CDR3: CASSPPGLFNEQFF; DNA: TGCGCCAGCAGCCCCCCCGGCCTTTTCAATGAGCAGTTCTTC
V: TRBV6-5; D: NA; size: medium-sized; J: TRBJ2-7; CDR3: CASSRTQGGTYEQYF; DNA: TGTGCCAGCAGCCGCACTCAGGGGGGCACCTACGAGCAGTACTTC
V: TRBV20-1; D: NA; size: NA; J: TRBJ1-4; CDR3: CSARITTNEKLFF; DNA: TGCAGTGCCCGTATCACAACTAATGAAAAACTGTTTTTT
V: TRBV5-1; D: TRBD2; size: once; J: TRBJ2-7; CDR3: CASSGGPGSGSSYEQYF; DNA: TGCGCCAGCAGCGGGGGGCCCGGTAGCGGGAGTTCCTACGAGCAGTACTTC
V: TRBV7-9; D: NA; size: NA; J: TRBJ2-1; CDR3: CASSLLGPYNEQFF; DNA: TGTGCCAGCAGCCTATTGGGACCGTACAATGAGCAGTTCTTC
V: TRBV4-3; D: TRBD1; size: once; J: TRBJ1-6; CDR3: CASSQGQGGSPLHF; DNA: TGCGCCAGCAGCCAAGGACAGGGCGGATCACCCCTCCACTTT
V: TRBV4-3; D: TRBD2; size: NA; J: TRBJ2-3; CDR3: CASSQDSGRAGDTQYF; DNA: TGCGCCAGCAGCCAAGATAGCGGGAGGGCGGGGGATACGCAGTATTTT
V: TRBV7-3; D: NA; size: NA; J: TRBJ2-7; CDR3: CASSLTRAEYEQYF; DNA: TGTGCCAGCAGCTTAACCCGGGCGGAATATGAGCAGTACTTC
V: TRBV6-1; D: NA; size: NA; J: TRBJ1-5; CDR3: CASSGAGRVQPQHF; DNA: TGTGCCAGCAGTGGCGCCGGCAGGGTTCAGCCCCAGCATTTT
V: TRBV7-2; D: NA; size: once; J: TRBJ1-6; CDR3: CASSFTTGPYNSPLHF; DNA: TGTGCCAGCAGCTTTACCACAGGGCCTTATAATTCACCCCTCCACTTT
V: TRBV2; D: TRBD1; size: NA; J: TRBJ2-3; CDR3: CASSLDRGRRDTQYF; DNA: TGTGCCAGCAGTCTGGACAGGGGGCGGAGAGATACGCAGTATTTT
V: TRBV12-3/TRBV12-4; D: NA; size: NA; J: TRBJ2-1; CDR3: CASSLRYNEQFF; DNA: TGTGCCAGCAGTTTAAGGTACAATGAGCAGTTCTTC
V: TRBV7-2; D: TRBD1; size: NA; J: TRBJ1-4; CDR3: CASSSYRGREKLFF; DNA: TGCGCCAGCTCATCGTACAGGGGGCGTGAAAAACTGTTTTTT
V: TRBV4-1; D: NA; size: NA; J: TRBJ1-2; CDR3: CASSQEDIRGYGYTF; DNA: TGCGCCAGCAGCCAAGAAGATATTAGGGGATATGGCTACACCTTC
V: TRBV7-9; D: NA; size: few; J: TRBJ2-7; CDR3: CASSAPGTTYEQYF; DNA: TGTGCCAGCAGCGCGCCCGGGACAACCTACGAGCAGTACTTC
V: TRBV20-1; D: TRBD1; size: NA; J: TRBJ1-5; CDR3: CSAREQGEHQPQHF; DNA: TGCAGTGCTAGGGAACAGGGGGAGCATCAGCCCCAGCATTTT
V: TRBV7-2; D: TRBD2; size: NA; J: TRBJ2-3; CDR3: CASSLGLAGPPDTQYF; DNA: TGTGCCAGCAGCTTAGGACTAGCGGGACCCCCAGATACGCAGTATTTT
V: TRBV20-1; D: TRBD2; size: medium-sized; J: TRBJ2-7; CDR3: CRARLAGGVYF; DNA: TGCAGGGCCCGACTAGCGGGAGGTGTATACTTC
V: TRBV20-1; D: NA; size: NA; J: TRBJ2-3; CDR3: CSATLIGGPQGTQYF; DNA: TGCAGTGCTACCCTGATAGGGGGTCCACAAGGAACGCAGTATTTT
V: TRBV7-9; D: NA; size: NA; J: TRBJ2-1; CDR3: CASGLQADSYNEQFF; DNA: TGTGCCAGCGGACTACAGGCCGACTCTTACAATGAGCAGTTCTTC
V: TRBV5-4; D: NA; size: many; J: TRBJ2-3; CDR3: CASQSRRARGTDTQYF; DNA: TGTGCCTCCCAGTCCCGGCGGGCGCGGGGCACAGATACGCAGTATTTT
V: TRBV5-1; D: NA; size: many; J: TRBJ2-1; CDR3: CASSLRGGDEQFF; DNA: TGCGCCAGCAGCTTGAGAGGGGGGGATGAGCAGTTCTTC
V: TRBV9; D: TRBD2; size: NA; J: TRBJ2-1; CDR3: CASSARTSGRNEQFF; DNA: TGTGCCAGCAGCGCCCGGACTAGCGGGAGGAATGAGCAGTTCTTC
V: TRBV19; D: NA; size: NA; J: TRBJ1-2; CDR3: CASSIRVNAGRGGYTF; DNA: TGTGCCAGTAGTATCCGGGTTAACGCGGGTCGGGGTGGCTACACCTTC